The 5 T cell receptor beta chains below were found in one sample sequenced in a study of T cells in Graves' hyperthyroidism and ophthalmopathy. TCR beta CDR3 regions were amplified from RNA. Primed by the HTBI set, a first-round RT-PCR was run on the TCR CDR3. MiXCR, applied by TCRdb to the multiplex PCR reads, yields one record per CDR3 protein. The sample records about 280,000 distinct CDR3 sequences, less than 30% being singletons. Sequencing was carried out using blood. The receptor source for this set is a man aged 35-49 years with Graves' hyperthyroidism that later progressed to Graves' ophthalmopathy.

This chain links TRBV6-2 or TRBV6-3 with TRBJ2-6, with 7 bases aligning to TRBD1. The length of the CDR3 is 18 residues. With 6 bases clipped from V and 1 base from J, the junction kept 12 bases outside the gene matches. Germline V gene sequence: CDR1 MNHEY, CDR2 SVGEGT. In DNA, the CDR3 is TGTGCCAGCAGGCCCTCGGGACAGATCCGTTCTGGGGCCAACGTCCTGACTTTC. Amino acids: CASRPSGQIRSGANVLTF.

This clonotype came up many times. V is TRBV3-1 and J is TRBJ2-7; 12 positions agree with TRBD2. Per germline, CDR1 LGHDT and CDR2 YNNKEL (reference sequence). Germline trimming cut 4 bases from V and 0 bases from J; bases unmatched to any gene: 1. The CDR3 spans 15 residues. In DNA form, the CDR3 reads TGTGCCAGCAGCCCGACTAGCGGGAGCTCCTACGAGCAGTACTTC. This gives the protein CASSPTSGSSYEQYF.

The gene calls are TRBV20-1 and TRBJ2-4, with 12 bases that match TRBD2. V was clipped by 2 bases and J by 4 bases; unmatched bases: 12. Germline values: CDR1 DFQATT, CDR2 SNEGSKA (reference sequence). The CDR3 runs 18 residues. CDR3 region: CSARPSGLAGWEKNIQYF. CDR3 DNA: TGCAGTGCTAGACCCTCTGGACTAGCGGGGTGGGAGAAAAACATTCAGTACTTC.

This clonotype was detected a few times. The chain recombines TRBV28 with TRBJ2-7; D gene uncertain. V shed 5 bases and J shed 3 bases, with 17 bases lying between them. CDR3 size: 15 residues. Germline CDR1 and CDR2: MDHEN and SYDVKM. The CDR3 reads CASSLDSQRYYEQYF. Here the CDR3 DNA reads TGTGCCAGCAGTCTCGATTCGCAACGCTACTACGAGCAGTACTTC.

The chain joins TRBV9 to TRBJ1-2; TRBD1 agrees at 7 bases. CDR3 length: 14 residues. The germline CDR1 and CDR2 sequences are SGDLS and YYNGEE. Trimming took 2 bases from V and 4 from J; bases not matched to a gene: 5. The CDR3 sequence: CASSVTGQSYGYTF. CDR3 DNA: TGTGCCAGCAGCGTGACGGGACAGAGCTATGGCTACACCTTC.